Presented here are 13 T cell receptor beta chains from one specimen sequenced in a study of blood T cell repertoires in COVID-19. This table comes from immunoSEQ multiplex PCR, and its TCRdb copy is limited to in-frame clones, with some not included. The data contain roughly 100,000 clones, roughly 79% of them singletons. Sequenced material: peripheral blood. All receptors come from a man older than 75 with acute or convalescent COVID-19.

This sequence joins TRBV2 and TRBJ2-2; D is unclear. The germline gives CDR1 SNHLY, CDR2 FYNNEI. This CDR3 is 13 amino acids long. Trimming shortened V by 2 bases and J by 3 bases, and 4 bases separated the two germline ends. In nucleotides, the CDR3 is TGTGCCAGCAGTGAAACGGACACCGGGGAGCTGTTTTTT. Translation: CASSETDTGELFF. The whole variable domain, filled in from reference TRBV2 and TRBJ2-2, reads EPEVTQTPSHQVTQMGQEVILRCVPISNHLYFYWYRQILGQKVEFLVSFYNNEISEKSEIFDDQFSVERPDGSNFTLKIRSTKLEDSAMYFCASSETDTGELFFGEGSRLTVL.

J is TRBJ1-3 and V is TRBV6-6; 7 nucleotides align to TRBD1. The germline V gene has CDR1 MNHNY and CDR2 SVGAGI (reference sequence). V shed 4 bases and J 2 bases; nucleotides not matched to a gene: 2. The CDR3 has 14 residues. In DNA form, the CDR3 reads TGTGCCAGCAGTTGGGACAGCGCTGGAAACACCATATATTTT. Translation: CASSWDSAGNTIYF.

Comment on this clone: Within the sample, other DNA sequences also encode this same CDR3. The chain joins TRBV18 to TRBJ1-2; TRBD1 aligns across 7 bases. The trim removed 1 base at V and 4 bases at J, leaving 0 bases unmatched. CDR3 size: 13 residues. Germline V lookup: CDR1 KGHSH, CDR2 LQKENI. CDR3: CASSPRDSYGYTF. The CDR3 DNA reads as TGTGCCAGCTCACCACGGGACAGCTATGGCTACACCTTC.

The chain uses TRBV12-3 or TRBV12-4 and TRBJ2-1; 11 bases align to TRBD1. The CDR3 has 13 residues. J lost 9 bases, V lost 5 bases, and 3 bases had no gene match. The CDR3 DNA sequence: TGTGCCAGCAGTCGGACAGGGGGCTTTGAGCAGTTCTTC. Its protein is CASSRTGGFEQFF.

This clone showed up just a few times. The chain couples TRBV4-1 to TRBJ1-2; tentative D call: TRBD1 (6 bases). This CDR3 region has 14 residues. V lost 3 bases, J lost 5 bases, and 13 bases lay in between. CDR1 and CDR2 from the germline V gene are MGHRA and YSYEKL. In DNA, the CDR3 is TGCGCCAGCAGCCACAACACAGGGTTTTATGGCTACACCTTC. It yields the protein CASSHNTGFYGYTF.

The gene calls are TRBV4-1 and TRBJ2-7, with D hard to call. Germline V gene lookup returns CDR1 MGHRA and CDR2 YSYEKL. V was clipped by 4 bases and J by 3 bases, with 16 bases between them. This CDR3 comprises 15 residues. For the CDR3, the DNA is TGCGCCAGCAGCCCGAGCGACGCATTTTTCTACGAGCAGTACTTC. This gives the protein CASSPSDAFFYEQYF.

The J gene is TRBJ2-2, the V gene TRBV7-9; 9 bases are shared with TRBD1. This CDR3 region has 17 residues. Per the germline V gene, CDR1 is SEHNR and CDR2 is FQNEAQ (reference sequence). J was trimmed by 6 bases and V by 5 bases; bases with no gene match: 13. The DNA for the CDR3 is TGTGCCAGCAGCGTGGACAGGGGCGTGATTGGGTCCGGGGAGCTGTTTTTT. It translates to CASSVDRGVIGSGELFF.

The chain has TRBV5-1 and TRBJ1-2; no clear D. The V and J ends lost 1 base and 0 bases respectively, with 13 bases between them. Germline V CDR1 and CDR2: SGHRS, YFSETQ. The CDR3 is made up of 16 amino acids. In nucleotides, the CDR3 is TGCGCCAGCAGCTTGAATGGGGAGAGCCCTAACTATGGCTACACCTTC. Translating it yields CASSLNGESPNYGYTF.

The V gene is TRBV14, the J gene TRBJ2-5; D may be TRBD2 (5 bases). V gave up 3 bases and J gave up 5 bases, with 13 bases separating them. This CDR3 has 14 residues. Germline CDR1 reads SGHDN; CDR2 reads FVKESK. CDR3 sequence (DNA): TGTGCCAGCAGCCACTGGGAGAGTGAGGAGACCCAGTACTTC. As protein: CASSHWESEETQYF.

As concerns this clone: Other DNA sequences from this sample encode an identical CDR3 as well. J is TRBJ1-1 and V is TRBV9; D is uncertain. The CDR3 runs 13 residues. The V end lost 0 bases, the J end lost 1 base, and 4 bases lay between the germline ends. From germline, CDR1 is SGDLS and CDR2 YYNGEE. DNA of the CDR3: TGTGCCAGCAGCGTAGGTCGGAACACTGAAGCTTTCTTT. It codes for CASSVGRNTEAFF.

The genes are TRBV9 and TRBJ2-7, with 9 bases matching TRBD2. V shed 0 bases, J shed 4 bases, and the junction held 5 bases outside the gene matches. Germline loops: CDR1 SGDLS, CDR2 YYNGEE. This CDR3 region has 15 residues. CDR3 nucleotides: TGTGCCAGCAGCGTAGGACCGGGACTAGCTTACGAGCAGTACTTC. Its translation: CASSVGPGLAYEQYF.

CDR3 DNA: TGTGCCAGCAGTTACTTGACTAGCGGGAGCACCGGGGAGCTGTTTTTT. It codes for CASSYLTSGSTGELFF. The chain uses TRBV6-5 and TRBJ2-2; 12 bases match TRBD2. Unmatched junction bases numbered 1, after V lost 1 base and J lost 4 bases. CDR1 and CDR2 (germline): MNHEY, SVGAGI. This CDR3 has 16 amino acids.

This clone was found a few times. The genes are TRBV9 and TRBJ2-5, with 8 bases lining up with TRBD2. CDR1 and CDR2 from the germline V gene are SGDLS and YYNGEE. This CDR3 comprises 13 residues. Trimming removed 1 base from V and 7 bases from J; junction bases left unmatched: 3. The CDR3 protein is CASSVRAGGTQYF. CDR3 in DNA: TGTGCCAGCAGCGTAAGGGCGGGGGGGACCCAGTACTTC.